A single T cell receptor (beta chain) is shown here with its context. The CDR3 loop spans 14 amino acids. The germline CDR1 and CDR2 sequences are MNHEY and SMNVEV (reference sequence). V gave up 1 base and J gave up 4 bases, with 7 bases separating them. This entry is derived from a study of blood T cell repertoires in COVID-19. Looking at the study overall: From the United States, Italy and Spain came samples of acute and convalescent COVID-19.

As originally analysed: Amplified reference gene primers provided the basis for estimating nucleated cell counts. Produced via immunoSEQ multiplex PCR; TCRdb's table is partial and in-frame only. D and trimming come from the DNA, and the V and J calls and clone size come from that table. The table has under 300,000 clones, about 80% seen once; the top ten hold around 9.9%. V gene TRBV27 combines with J gene TRBJ2-2; a possible D gene is TRBD2 (5 bases). The receptor was isolated from a woman older than 75 with acute or convalescent COVID-19. Sequenced input: peripheral blood. The CDR3 protein is CASSLWERTGELFF. The CDR3 DNA reads as TGTGCCAGCAGTTTATGGGAGCGCACCGGGGAGCTGTTTTTT.